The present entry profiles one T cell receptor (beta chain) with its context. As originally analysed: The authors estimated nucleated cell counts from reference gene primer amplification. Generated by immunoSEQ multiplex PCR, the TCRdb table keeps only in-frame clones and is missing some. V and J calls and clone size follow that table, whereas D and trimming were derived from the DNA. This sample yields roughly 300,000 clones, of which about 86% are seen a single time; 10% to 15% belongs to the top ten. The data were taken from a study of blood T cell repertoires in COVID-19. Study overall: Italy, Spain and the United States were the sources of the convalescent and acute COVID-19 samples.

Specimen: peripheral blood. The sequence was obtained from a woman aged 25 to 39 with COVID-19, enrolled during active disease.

The DNA for the CDR3 is TGTGCCAGCAGTAGAAGCAGGGGGCGAAACACTGAAGCTTTCTTT. This sequence encodes CASSRSRGRNTEAFF. The chain couples TRBV6-5 to TRBJ1-1; 8 bases fit TRBD1. This CDR3 is built from 15 residues. The germline gives CDR1 MNHEY, CDR2 SVGAGI. Losses at the gene ends were 5 bases for V and 2 bases for J; bases not matched to a gene: 7.